These 13 T cell receptor beta chains were all obtained from the same sample, sequenced in a study of brain T cells in children with intractable seizures. Assay used: immunoSEQ multiplex PCR; TCRdb lists only in-frame clones, some missing. Here the sample spans a few hundred thousand clones, over 90% being singletons. This sample's time point: blood from clinic visit 5 months post-surgery; TSC patient then seizure free. Source: peripheral blood, taken about 5 months after surgery. These receptors all stem from a boy under two years old with tuberous sclerosis and intractable seizures.

The V and J genes are TRBV10-3 and TRBJ2-1; no clear D gene. The CDR3 has 16 residues. The V and J ends lost 10 bases and 10 bases respectively, with 29 bases between them. The germline V gene encodes CDR1 ENHRY and CDR2 SYGVKD. CDR3 nucleotide sequence: TGTGCCACCAATAACGACCCCGCTTGGCAAAATGTAGAGCAGTTCTTC. It encodes CATNNDPAWQNVEQFF.

The V gene is TRBV7-3, the J gene TRBJ2-3; 7 bases agree with TRBD2. The CDR3 runs 15 residues. Germline V gives CDR1 SGHTA, CDR2 FQGTGA. Trimming at V came to 2 bases and at J to 4 bases, leaving 6 bases not matched to a gene. Here the CDR3 reads CASSLYAGVPDTQYF. The CDR3 DNA sequence: TGTGCCAGCAGCTTATACGCGGGAGTACCAGATACGCAGTATTTT.

V is TRBV3-1 (or the pseudogene TRBV3-2) and J is TRBJ1-1; 8 bases fit TRBD1. The germline gives CDR1 LGHDT, CDR2 YNNKEL (reference sequence). J lost 6 bases, V lost 6 bases, and 6 bases had no gene match. This CDR3 has 13 residues. In nucleotides, the CDR3 is TGTGCCAGCAGTAAACAGGGGGGCTCTGAAGCTTTCTTT. Translation gives CASSKQGGSEAFF.

The gene calls are TRBV4-1 and TRBJ2-7, with 8 bases identical to TRBD1. CDR3 length: 15 amino acids. V was pared by 1 base and J by 5 bases, with 7 bases of the junction left unmatched. CDR1 MGHRA and CDR2 YSYEKL come from the germline V gene. CDR3 region: CASSQADREYDEQYF. CDR3 in DNA: TGCGCCAGCAGCCAAGCGGACAGGGAATACGACGAGCAGTACTTC.

The chain uses TRBV27 and TRBJ1-2; a possible D gene is TRBD1 (5 bases). Germline V lookup: CDR1 MNHEY, CDR2 SMNVEV (reference sequence). The CDR3 is 16 amino acids. With 1 base removed from V and 1 base from J, the gap between germline ends came to 13 bases. The CDR3 coding sequence is TGTGCCAGCAGTTTATATCCTTGGGGGGGTAACTATGGCTACACCTTC. It codes for CASSLYPWGGNYGYTF.

Only a few counts were recorded for this clone. CDR3 sequence reads: CASSARPGPLHF. The CDR3 nucleotides read TGTGCCAGCAGCGCCAGACCCGGACCCCTCCACTTT. This sequence joins TRBV7-9 and TRBJ1-6; no clear D. Germline lookup yields CDR1 SEHNR and CDR2 FQNEAQ (reference sequence). This CDR3 has 12 residues. The V end was cut by 5 bases, the J end by 12 bases, with 11 bases between.

The chain recombines TRBV3-1 (or the pseudogene TRBV3-2) with TRBJ2-5, with 7 nucleotides matching TRBD2. The CDR3 sequence is 14 residues long. From germline, CDR1 is LGHDT and CDR2 YNNKEL (reference sequence). V shed 1 base, J shed 2 bases, and the junction held 1 base outside the gene matches. CDR3 DNA sequence: TGTGCCAGCAGCCAAGGGGGGGGACAAGAGACCCAGTACTTC. This sequence encodes CASSQGGGQETQYF.

Only one count was recorded for this clone. The same CDR3 can be traced to other DNA sequences in this sample. J is TRBJ1-1 and V is TRBV19; no firm D call. Trimming removed 3 bases from V and 1 base from J, with 6 bases in between. The V gene's germline CDR1 is LNHDA and CDR2 SQIVND (reference sequence). The CDR3 extends over 13 amino acids. CDR3 amino acids: CASSMVGNTEAFF. In DNA form, the CDR3 reads TGTGCCAGTAGTATGGTCGGGAACACTGAAGCTTTCTTT.

The sample holds one count of this clone. The chain uses TRBV20-1 and TRBJ1-6, with a tentative D call TRBD1 (6 bases). CDR1 is DFQATT, CDR2 SNEGSKA, per germline (reference sequence). The CDR3 totals 15 residues. V shed 3 bases and J shed 5 bases, with 14 bases lying between them. This chain's CDR3 is CSASTRGRNNSPLHF. CDR3 bases: TGCAGTGCTAGTACCAGGGGCCGCAATAATTCACCCCTCCACTTT.

The chain is built from TRBV24-1 and TRBJ2-3; a weak D match, TRBD1 (6 bases). Germline V gene lookup returns CDR1 KGHDR and CDR2 SFDVKD. Trimming pared 4 bases from V and 9 bases from J, leaving 13 bases between. The CDR3 totals 13 residues. The DNA for the CDR3 is TGTGCCACCAGTGAGATCAACAGGGAAACGCAGTATTTT. Encoded protein: CATSEINRETQYF.

The chain has TRBV24-1 and TRBJ1-2; no reliable D call. Trimming stripped 1 base from V and 4 bases from J, with 9 bases between. Germline loops: CDR1 KGHDR, CDR2 SFDVKD. CDR3 length: 14 residues. The CDR3 sequence is CATSDFKASYGYTF. In DNA form, the CDR3 reads TGTGCCACCAGTGATTTTAAGGCGAGCTATGGCTACACCTTC.

The CDR3 bases are TGCAGTGCTAGAGCCAGCTATGGCTACACCTTC. It codes for CSARASYGYTF. J is TRBJ1-2 and V is TRBV20-1; D gene unclear. Germline loops: CDR1 DFQATT, CDR2 SNEGSKA (reference sequence). Trimming cost V 1 base and J 4 bases, with 4 bases left between them. The CDR3 contains 11 residues.

The V gene is TRBV20-1, the J gene TRBJ2-1; 8 nucleotides align to TRBD2. The CDR3 contains 14 residues. Germline-derived CDR1 and CDR2 are DFQATT and SNEGSKA (reference sequence). Trimming at V came to 3 bases and at J to 4 bases, leaving 5 bases not matched to a gene. CDR3 nucleotides: TGCAGTGCTAGTGTCACTAGCGGATACAATGAGCAGTTCTTC. Its translation: CSASVTSGYNEQFF.